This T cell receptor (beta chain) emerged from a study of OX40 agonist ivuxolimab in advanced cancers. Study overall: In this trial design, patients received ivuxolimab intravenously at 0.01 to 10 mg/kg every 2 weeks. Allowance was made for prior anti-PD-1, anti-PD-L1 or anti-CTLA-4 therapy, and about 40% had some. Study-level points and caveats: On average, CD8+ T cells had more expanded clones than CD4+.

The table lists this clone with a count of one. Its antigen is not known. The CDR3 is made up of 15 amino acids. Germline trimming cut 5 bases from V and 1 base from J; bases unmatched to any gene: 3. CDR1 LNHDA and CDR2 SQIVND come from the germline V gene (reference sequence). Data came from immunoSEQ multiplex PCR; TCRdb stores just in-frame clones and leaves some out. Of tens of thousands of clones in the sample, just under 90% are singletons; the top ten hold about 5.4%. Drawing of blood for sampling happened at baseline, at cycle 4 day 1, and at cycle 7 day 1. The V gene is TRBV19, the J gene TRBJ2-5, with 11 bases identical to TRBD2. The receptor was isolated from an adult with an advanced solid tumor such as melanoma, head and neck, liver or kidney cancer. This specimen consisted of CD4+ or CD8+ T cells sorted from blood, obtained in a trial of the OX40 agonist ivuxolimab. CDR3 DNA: TGTGCCAGTAGTTCCGGACTAGCGGGCCAAGAGACCCAGTACTTC. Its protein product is CASSSGLAGQETQYF.